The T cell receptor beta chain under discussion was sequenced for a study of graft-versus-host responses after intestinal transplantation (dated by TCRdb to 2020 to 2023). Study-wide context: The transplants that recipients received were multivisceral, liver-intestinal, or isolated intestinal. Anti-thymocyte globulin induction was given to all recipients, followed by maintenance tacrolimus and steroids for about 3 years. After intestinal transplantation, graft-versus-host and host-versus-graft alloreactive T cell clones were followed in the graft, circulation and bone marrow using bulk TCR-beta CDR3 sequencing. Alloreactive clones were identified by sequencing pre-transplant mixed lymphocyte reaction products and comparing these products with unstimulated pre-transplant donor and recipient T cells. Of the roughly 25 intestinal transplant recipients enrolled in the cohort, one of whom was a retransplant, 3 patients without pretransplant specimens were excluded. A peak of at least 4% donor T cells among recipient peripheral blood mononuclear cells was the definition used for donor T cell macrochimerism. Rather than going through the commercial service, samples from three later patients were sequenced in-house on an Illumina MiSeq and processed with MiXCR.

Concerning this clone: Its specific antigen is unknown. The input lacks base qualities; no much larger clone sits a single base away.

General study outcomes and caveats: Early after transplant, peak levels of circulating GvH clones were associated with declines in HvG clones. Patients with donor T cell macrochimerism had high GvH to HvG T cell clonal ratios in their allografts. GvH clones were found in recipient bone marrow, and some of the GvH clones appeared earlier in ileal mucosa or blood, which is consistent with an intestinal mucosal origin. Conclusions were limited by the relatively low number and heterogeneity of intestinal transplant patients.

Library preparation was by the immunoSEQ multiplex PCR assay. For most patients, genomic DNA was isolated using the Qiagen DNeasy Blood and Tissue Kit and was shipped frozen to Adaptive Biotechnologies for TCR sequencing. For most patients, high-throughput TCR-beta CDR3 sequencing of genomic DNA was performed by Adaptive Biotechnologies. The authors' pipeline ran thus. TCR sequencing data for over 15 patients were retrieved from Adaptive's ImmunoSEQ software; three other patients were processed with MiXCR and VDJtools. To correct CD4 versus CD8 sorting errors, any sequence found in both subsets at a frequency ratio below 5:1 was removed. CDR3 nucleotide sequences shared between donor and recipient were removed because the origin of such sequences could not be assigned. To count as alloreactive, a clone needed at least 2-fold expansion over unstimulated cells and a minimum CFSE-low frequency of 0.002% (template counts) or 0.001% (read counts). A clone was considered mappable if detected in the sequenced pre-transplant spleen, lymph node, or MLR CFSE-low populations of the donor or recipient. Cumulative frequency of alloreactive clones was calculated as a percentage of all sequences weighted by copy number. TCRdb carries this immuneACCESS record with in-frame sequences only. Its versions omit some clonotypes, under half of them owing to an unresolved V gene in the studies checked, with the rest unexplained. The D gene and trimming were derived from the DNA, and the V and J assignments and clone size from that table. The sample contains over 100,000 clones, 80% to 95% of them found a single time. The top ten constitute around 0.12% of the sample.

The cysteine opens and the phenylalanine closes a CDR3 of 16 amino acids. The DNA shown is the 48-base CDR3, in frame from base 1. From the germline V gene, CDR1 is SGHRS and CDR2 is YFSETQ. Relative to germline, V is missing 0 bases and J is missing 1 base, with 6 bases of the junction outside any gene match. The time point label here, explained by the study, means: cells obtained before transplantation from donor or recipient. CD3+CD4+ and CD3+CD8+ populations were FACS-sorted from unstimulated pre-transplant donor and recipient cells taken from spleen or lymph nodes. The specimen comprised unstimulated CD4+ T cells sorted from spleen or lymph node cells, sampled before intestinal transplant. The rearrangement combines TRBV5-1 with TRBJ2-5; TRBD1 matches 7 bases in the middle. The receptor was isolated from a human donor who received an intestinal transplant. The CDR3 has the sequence CASSLVVDRAQETQYF. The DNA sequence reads TGCGCCAGCAGCTTGGTTGTCGACAGGGCCCAAGAGACCCAGTACTTC. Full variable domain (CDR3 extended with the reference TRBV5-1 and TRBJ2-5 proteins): KAGVTQTPRYLIKTRGQQVTLSCSPISGHRSVSWYQQTPGQGLQFLFEYFSETQRNKGNFPGRFSGRQFSNSRSEMNVSTLELGDSALYLCASSLVVDRAQETQYFGPGTRLLVL.